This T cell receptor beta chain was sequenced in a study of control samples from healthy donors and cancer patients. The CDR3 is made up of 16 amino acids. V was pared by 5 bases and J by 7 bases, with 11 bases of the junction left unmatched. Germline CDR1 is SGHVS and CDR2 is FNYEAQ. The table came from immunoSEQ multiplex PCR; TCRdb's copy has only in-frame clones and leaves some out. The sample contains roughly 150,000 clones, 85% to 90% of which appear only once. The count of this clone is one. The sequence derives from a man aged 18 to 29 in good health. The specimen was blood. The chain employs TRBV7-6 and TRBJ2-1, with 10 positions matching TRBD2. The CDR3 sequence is CASSSAASGGKNEQFF. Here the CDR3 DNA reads TGTGCCAGCAGCAGCGCGGCTAGCGGGGGAAAAAATGAGCAGTTCTTC.